This T cell receptor beta chain was obtained from a study of blood T cell repertoires in COVID-19. In the study overall: The origin of the acute and convalescent COVID-19 samples was the United States, Italy and Spain.

Produced via immunoSEQ multiplex PCR; TCRdb's table is partial and in-frame only. The data hold over 200,000 clones, with around 80% observed a single time. This receptor was obtained from a woman aged 30 to 39 with COVID-19, enrolled during active disease. Sample: peripheral blood.

DNA of the CDR3: TGTGCCAGCATAAAACAGGGGGCGCAGCATGAGCAGTTCTTC. It encodes CASIKQGAQHEQFF. V gene TRBV27 combines with J gene TRBJ2-1; 9 bases map to TRBD1. V lost 7 bases and J lost 8; bases outside the gene matches: 9. The CDR3 is 14 residues long. Germline CDR1 is MNHEY and CDR2 is SMNVEV (reference sequence).